This T cell receptor beta chain was captured by sequencing in a study of a mutant IDH1 vaccine in newly diagnosed glioma. The time point denotes: week 5, during vaccination. Each vaccine dose was 300 ug of mutant IDH1 20-mer peptide, with topical imiquimod. Comment on this clone: The antigen is unknown.

The CDR3 totals 14 residues. Trimming removed 0 bases at V and 8 bases at J, with 9 bases between. Here immunoSEQ multiplex PCR was the method, and the copy in TCRdb shows in-frame clones only, minus some. The data contain about 54,000 clones, approximately 80% of them seen just once; the ten biggest clones take up 3% to 3.5%. This sequence was found in a young man with glioma. The chain combines TRBV5-3 with TRBJ1-6; D might be TRBD1 (6 bases). TRBV5-3 is identified as an open reading frame with a role that is uncertain. Source: PBMCs, taken from a glioma patient whose treatment included an IDH1 peptide vaccine. The CDR3 region has the DNA TGTGCCAGAAGCTTGGGGACAGTGGATTCACCCCTCCACTTT. This gives the protein CARSLGTVDSPLHF.